A single sample gave rise to the 3 T cell receptor beta chains below, sequenced in a study of blood T cell repertoires in COVID-19. The data were produced by immunoSEQ multiplex PCR, yet TCRdb's version contains in-frame clones alone and is incomplete. The sample holds almost 95,000 clones, about 80% seen once. Sequences were obtained from peripheral blood. The receptor source for this set is a man aged 55-75 years with acute or convalescent COVID-19.

The rearrangement joins TRBV6-5 to TRBJ2-7; D gene ambiguous. The V and J ends lost 5 bases and 4 bases respectively, with 12 bases between them. The CDR3 runs 13 residues. The germline V gene encodes CDR1 MNHEY and CDR2 SVGAGI. The CDR3 loop reads CASSIPAPYEQYF. In DNA, the CDR3 is TGTGCCAGCAGTATCCCAGCGCCATACGAGCAGTACTTC.

This chain joins TRBV7-3 and TRBJ2-1; possible D gene TRBD2, 5 bases. Trimming took off 4 bases at V and 4 bases at J, with 8 bases between the two ends. CDR1 and CDR2 from the germline V gene are SGHTA and FQGTGA. This CDR3 comprises 13 residues. Here the CDR3 reads CASSSSGYNEQFF. CDR3 nucleotide sequence: TGTGCCAGCAGCTCCTCGGGGTACAATGAGCAGTTCTTC.

The chain combines TRBV6-2 or TRBV6-3 with TRBJ2-5; D is undetermined. The germline V and J ends were trimmed by 5 bases and 2 bases, with 6 bases remaining between them. The CDR3 loop spans 12 amino acids. CDR1 and CDR2 (germline): MNHEY, SVGEGT. This chain's CDR3 is CASSVQQETQYF. DNA for the CDR3: TGTGCCAGCAGTGTACAACAAGAGACCCAGTACTTC.